This T cell receptor beta chain derives from a study of beta chain features in type 1 diabetes. Study conclusions and caveats: Moderately but significantly shorter TCRB CDR3s were found in Type 1 diabetes patients in all four CD4+ subsets. Compared with healthy donors, patients appeared to share more similar naive, central memory and regulatory TCRB repertoires.

Points on this clone: As yet, its antigen is unknown.

As every portion of the isolated RNA was reverse transcribed, the sequencing read expressed TCRB transcripts. Samples of naive, central memory and regulatory T cells yielded a mean of about 3.6 million reads. Profiling relied on immunoSEQ multiplex PCR, and the TCRdb table lists in-frame clones only, not all of them. The table lists more than 150,000 clones, roughly 9% of them singletons. CDR3 length: 14 amino acids. The germline V gene has CDR1 SGHAT and CDR2 FQNNGV. Trimming removed 5 bases at V and 4 bases at J, with 11 bases between. The rearrangement joins TRBV11-2 to TRBJ1-4, with a weak D call TRBD1 (6 bases). The sequencing input was central memory CD4+ T cells from blood. This TCR came from a woman in her late teens or twenties in good health. The DNA for the CDR3 is TGTGCCAGCAGCCCGGACAGCGGTAATGAAAAACTGTTTTTT. It codes for CASSPDSGNEKLFF. Full variable domain (remainder filled in from reference TRBV11-2 and TRBJ1-4): EAGVAQSPRYKIIEKRQSVAFWCNPISGHATLYWYQQILGQGPKLLIQFQNNGVVDDSQLPKDRFSAERLKGVDSTLKIQPAKLEDSAVYLCASSPDSGNEKLFFGSGTQLSVL.